This T cell receptor (beta chain) was profiled in a study of T-cell memory formation after mild COVID-19. On this clonotype itself: Antigen unknown.

Study results and limitations: Shrinking CD4+ clones were chiefly CM and EM; CD8+ ones were chiefly EMRA.

MiXCR, run by TCRdb on the 5' RACE reads, gives a single entry per CDR3 protein. Of roughly 310,000 distinct CDR3 sequences in the sample, around 15% were seen once. Material for sequencing was PBMCs or a T cell subset sorted from them (not recorded which). The sequence came from a man between 18 and 29 years old who had mild COVID-19 (a few samples of this study predate the infection). Cell type and time point are not known.

The CDR3 here is CASSPTGSGEQYF. The CDR3 DNA follows: TGTGCCAGCAGCCCAACAGGGTCCGGCGAGCAGTACTTC. This sequence joins TRBV7-3 and TRBJ2-7, with D possibly TRBD1 on 6 matching bases. This CDR3 contains 13 residues. Germline assignment: CDR1 SGHTA and CDR2 FQGTGA. The V gene lost 5 bases and the J gene lost 6 bases, with 14 bases spanning the gap.